This TCR beta chain derives from a study of T cells expressing NK-cell markers. Study observations and caveats: A range of roughly 1.0-8% of CD8+ T cells consisted of dominant NKG2C+ clonotypes in more than five donors. In a handful of donors, these clonotypes also led the CD3+CD56-NKG2C+ fraction.

Remarks on this clonotype: Its cognate antigen is unknown.

Each CDR3 protein gets one entry in TCRdb, which reprocessed the 5' RACE reads and gives no DNA. The sample has fewer than 400,000 distinct CDR3 sequences; the top ten hold roughly 10%. The CDR3 runs to 14 residues. Germline loops: CDR1 MNHNS, CDR2 SASEGT. V usage is TRBV6-1 and J usage is TRBJ2-7; TCRdb lists TRBD1, though no DNA is available to test this call. Sequenced sample: blood T cells: a sorted CD56 or NKG2C T cell subset, CD4+ or CD8+ T cells, or bulk PBMC T cells (not recorded which). This clonotype originated in a woman in her forties or fifties in good health. CDR3: CASSGGNPDYEQYF.